This T cell receptor (beta chain) was obtained from a study of T cells expressing NK-cell markers. The CDR3 covers 15 residues. The germline CDR1 and CDR2 sequences are WSHSY and SAAADI. From the 5' RACE reads, TCRdb lists one entry per CDR3 protein and no DNA. Recorded here are 300,000 to 500,000 distinct CDR3 sequences; the top ten clones represent over 8.5%. The chain combines TRBV10-2 with TRBJ2-4; TCRdb returns TRBD2, unconfirmable since there is no DNA. This TCR came from a woman aged 50 to 60 in good health. The sequenced sample was blood T cells: a sorted CD56 or NKG2C T cell subset, CD4+ or CD8+ T cells, or bulk PBMC T cells (not recorded which). The CDR3: CASETSGTSGMVQYF.